The rows below give T cell receptor beta chains drawn from one sample of a study of T cell changes during pregnancy in multiple sclerosis. Only in-frame clones appear in the TCRdb table, and some are missing; sequencing was by immunoSEQ multiplex PCR. The table records about 55,000 clones, 70% to 90% of them present only once. The source was CD4+ T cells from peripheral blood mononuclear cells, collected in the first trimester of pregnancy. These TCRs come from a female donor with multiple sclerosis, enrolled in a pregnancy study. Each CDR3 is given with its conserved first and last residue. The order of the fields is D gene, clone size, J gene, V gene, CDR3 DNA, CDR3 protein. D genes are given only for firm matches. Only part of the rows carry a size: once, few, many, or a class if the clone is expanded.

d_call: -
clone_size: -
j_call: TRBJ1-1
v_call: TRBV7-2
cdr3_nt: TGTGCCAGCAGCTTAGATCATAGCTACACTGAAGCTTTCTTT
cdr3_aa: CASSLDHSYTEAFF

d_call: -
clone_size: -
j_call: TRBJ2-6
v_call: TRBV9
cdr3_nt: TGTGCCAGCAGCGTAGTGGGGGGCGTCCTGACTTTC
cdr3_aa: CASSVVGGVLTF

d_call: -
clone_size: -
j_call: TRBJ1-4
v_call: TRBV7-9
cdr3_nt: TGTGCCAGCAGCGTTGGTGGGCAGGATGAAAAACTGTTTTTT
cdr3_aa: CASSVGGQDEKLFF

d_call: -
clone_size: -
j_call: TRBJ2-3
v_call: TRBV5-8
cdr3_nt: TGTGCCAGCAGCTTGAAGCGGGGCACAGATACGCAGTATTTT
cdr3_aa: CASSLKRGTDTQYF

d_call: -
clone_size: -
j_call: TRBJ2-5
v_call: TRBV7-9
cdr3_nt: TGTGCCAGCAGCTTAATGCAGGGGTGGGAGACCCAGTACTTC
cdr3_aa: CASSLMQGWETQYF

d_call: -
clone_size: few
j_call: TRBJ1-6
v_call: TRBV7-9
cdr3_nt: TGTGCCAGCAGCTTGGGCAGTCTTGGTTCACCCCTCCACTTT
cdr3_aa: CASSLGSLGSPLHF

d_call: -
clone_size: -
j_call: TRBJ1-2
v_call: TRBV4-3
cdr3_nt: TGCGCCAGCAGCCAACAGGGGAACTATGGCTACACCTTC
cdr3_aa: CASSQQGNYGYTF

d_call: -
clone_size: -
j_call: TRBJ2-5
v_call: TRBV6-1
cdr3_nt: TGTGCCAGCAGTAACGGGCCATCGAGCGGGACCCAGTACTTC
cdr3_aa: CASSNGPSSGTQYF

d_call: TRBD2
clone_size: -
j_call: TRBJ2-2
v_call: TRBV19
cdr3_nt: TGTGCCAGTATTACTAGCGGGAGCTTCCCCGCGAACACCGGGGAGCTGTTTTTT
cdr3_aa: CASITSGSFPANTGELFF

d_call: TRBD1
clone_size: -
j_call: TRBJ2-3
v_call: TRBV6-4
cdr3_nt: TGTGCCAGCAGCGACACAGGGGCGCGGCCTGGGGGTAGCACAGATACGCAGTATTTT
cdr3_aa: CASSDTGARPGGSTDTQYF

d_call: -
clone_size: -
j_call: TRBJ1-3
v_call: TRBV19
cdr3_nt: TGTGCCAGTATATCGGACATCAGAACTGGAAACACCATATATTTT
cdr3_aa: CASISDIRTGNTIYF

d_call: TRBD2
clone_size: -
j_call: TRBJ2-3
v_call: TRBV7-2
cdr3_nt: TGTGCCAGCAGCTTAGACCCGGGAGGGTCCACAGATACGCAGTATTTT
cdr3_aa: CASSLDPGGSTDTQYF